Listed below are T cell receptor beta chains from one sample, sequenced in a study of vaccination and CD4 T cells after COVID-19. The antigens for these receptors are not known. TCRdb reanalysed the PCR reads using MiXCR and keeps one entry per CDR3 protein. Here the sample spans about 25,000 distinct CDR3 sequences, 60% to 80% being singletons. The input for sequencing was CD4+ T cells from blood, cultured in vitro, taken after SARS-CoV-2 vaccination. These receptors were obtained from a human donor who received a COVID-19 vaccine. Both conserved end residues are part of each CDR3. D genes are given only for firm matches. Clone size is given for some rows only: seen once, a few or many times, or a class if the clone is expanded.

CDR3 length	clone size	V gene	D gene	J gene	CDR3 protein	CDR3 DNA
14	-	TRBV7-8	TRBD2	TRBJ2-5	CASSPRLARETQYF	TGTGCCAGCAGCCCCCGACTAGCGAGGGAGACCCAGTACTTC
20	-	TRBV7-8	-	TRBJ1-6	CASTLPPGGEIGSYNSPLHF	TGTGCCAGCACCCTCCCACCCGGTGGGGAGATTGGGTCCTATAATTCACCCCTCCACTTT
15	-	TRBV25-1	TRBD2	TRBJ2-2	CASSDGRGGTGELFF	TGTGCCAGCAGTGACGGGAGGGGGGGCACCGGGGAGCTGTTTTTT
16	-	TRBV6-1	-	TRBJ1-5	CASSPEGGYSNQPQHF	TGTGCCAGCAGCCCCGAGGGAGGCTATAGCAATCAGCCCCAGCATTTT
16	-	TRBV24-1	TRBD1	TRBJ1-1	CATSDRTGGPNTEAFF	TGTGCCACCAGTGACCGGACAGGGGGGCCAAACACTGAAGCTTTCTTT
16	-	TRBV12-3/TRBV12-4	TRBD1	TRBJ1-6	CASSPQGTGPYSPLHF	TGTGCCAGCAGTCCACAAGGGACAGGGCCTTATTCACCCCTCCACTTT
15	-	TRBV27	TRBD1	TRBJ1-2	CASSLTGTGVYGYTF	TGTGCCAGCAGTTTAACCGGGACAGGGGTATATGGCTACACCTTC
12	-	TRBV20-1	-	TRBJ1-1	CSARGVNTEAFF	TGCAGTGCTAGGGGGGTGAACACTGAAGCTTTCTTT
13	few	TRBV30	-	TRBJ1-5	CAWSGGVEQPQHF	TGTGCCTGGAGTGGAGGGGTTGAGCAGCCCCAGCATTTT
14	-	TRBV20-1	TRBD1	TRBJ1-5	CSASGQGNEGPQHF	TGCAGTGCTAGCGGACAGGGGAATGAGGGGCCCCAGCATTTT
15	-	TRBV27	-	TRBJ1-6	CASSLWYSNNSPLHF	TGTGCCAGCAGTTTATGGTACAGCAATAATTCACCCCTCCACTTT
16	few	TRBV20-1	TRBD1	TRBJ1-6	CSARDNNRGGNSPLHF	TGCAGTGCTAGAGATAATAACAGGGGGGGGAATTCACCCCTCCACTTT
16	-	TRBV15	-	TRBJ1-4	CATSRARTPTNEKLFF	TGTGCCACCAGCAGAGCTCGGACACCAACTAATGAAAAACTGTTTTTT
14	-	TRBV11-2	-	TRBJ1-6	CATGRAEMGSPLHF	TGTGCCACCGGGAGGGCCGAGATGGGTTCACCCCTCCACTTT
18	-	TRBV6-1	TRBD1	TRBJ1-6	CASSESGPGRGRNSPLHF	TGTGCCAGCAGTGAAAGTGGCCCCGGCAGGGGGCGGAATTCACCCCTCCACTTT
15	-	TRBV12-3/TRBV12-4	TRBD1	TRBJ1-1	CASSPIRQGNTEAFF	TGTGCCAGCAGTCCAATCAGACAGGGGAACACTGAAGCTTTCTTT
18	-	TRBV30	TRBD2	TRBJ2-3	CAWTSLTSGGAVTDTQYF	TGTGCCTGGACCAGCCTGACTAGCGGGGGGGCTGTCACAGATACGCAGTATTTT
14	once	TRBV30	-	TRBJ2-3	CAWSTPGITDTQYF	TGTGCCTGGAGTACCCCTGGGATCACAGATACGCAGTATTTT
13	-	TRBV2	-	TRBJ2-1	CASSDEGQREQFF	TGTGCCAGCAGTGATGAAGGCCAGCGGGAGCAGTTCTTC
14	few	TRBV27	-	TRBJ1-6	CASSFGEDGSPLHF	TGTGCCAGCAGTTTCGGGGAGGACGGATCACCCCTCCACTTT
13	-	TRBV30	-	TRBJ1-1	CAWSADRNTEAFF	TGTGCCTGGAGTGCAGATAGAAACACTGAAGCTTTCTTT
16	-	TRBV30	TRBD1	TRBJ1-5	CAWSPPGTGVTQPQHF	TGTGCCTGGAGTCCCCCCGGGACAGGGGTAACTCAGCCCCAGCATTTT
16	-	TRBV24-1	TRBD1	TRBJ2-1	CATSSTGGGSYNEQFF	TGTGCCACCTCCTCGACAGGGGGAGGATCCTACAATGAGCAGTTCTTC
13	-	TRBV12-5	TRBD1	TRBJ1-2	CASGLTGAGGYTF	TGTGCTAGTGGTTTAACAGGGGCCGGTGGCTACACCTTC
15	few	TRBV30	TRBD2	TRBJ2-7	CAWSKLAGGSYEQYF	TGTGCCTGGAGTAAGCTAGCGGGGGGATCCTACGAGCAGTACTTC
15	-	TRBV6-5	-	TRBJ2-5	CASSSSRTAQETQYF	TGTGCCAGCAGTTCCTCTAGGACAGCACAAGAGACCCAGTACTTC
15	few	TRBV27	TRBD2	TRBJ2-7	CASSLKPGLAYEQYF	TGTGCCAGCAGTTTGAAGCCGGGACTAGCTTACGAGCAGTACTTC
12	-	TRBV29-1	-	TRBJ1-2	CSVVQQNYGYTF	TGCAGCGTTGTGCAACAGAACTATGGCTACACCTTC
16	few	TRBV7-8	TRBD2	TRBJ2-3	CASSFVGTRLTDTQYF	TGTGCCAGCAGCTTCGTCGGGACTAGGCTCACAGATACGCAGTATTTT
13	-	TRBV6-1	-	TRBJ1-5	CASSGGNGQPQHF	TGTGCCAGCAGCGGAGGGAACGGTCAGCCCCAGCATTTT
17	-	TRBV6-5	-	TRBJ1-5	CASSYLTAPYSNQPQHF	TGTGCCAGCAGTTACCTGACAGCTCCTTATAGCAATCAGCCCCAGCATTTT
15	-	TRBV6-1	-	TRBJ1-2	CASSEASDVSYGYTF	TGTGCCAGCAGTGAAGCGAGTGACGTTAGCTATGGCTACACCTTC
16	once	TRBV4-1	-	TRBJ2-3	CASSPPPALRTDTQYF	TGCGCCAGCAGCCCCCCCCCCGCCCTACGCACAGATACGCAGTATTTT
13	few	TRBV11-3	-	TRBJ1-1	CASRSQGLTEAFF	TGTGCCAGCAGGTCTCAGGGACTCACTGAAGCTTTCTTT
13	-	TRBV12-3/TRBV12-4	-	TRBJ1-5	CASSLGFNQPQHF	TGTGCCAGCAGTTTGGGGTTTAATCAGCCCCAGCATTTT
13	-	TRBV20-1	TRBD1	TRBJ1-2	CSARTGGSYGYTF	TGCAGTGCCCGGACAGGAGGAAGCTATGGCTACACCTTC
15	once	TRBV19	-	TRBJ2-7	CASSIGSGSSYEQYF	TGTGCCAGTAGTATAGGGTCCGGGAGCTCCTACGAGCAGTACTTC
14	few	TRBV6-1	TRBD1	TRBJ1-2	CASSRQGSTYGYTF	TGTGCCAGCAGTCGACAGGGGAGTACCTATGGCTACACCTTC
13	-	TRBV2	-	TRBJ1-3	CASSRGLGNTIYF	TGTGCCAGCAGTCGGGGGCTTGGAAACACCATATATTTT
19	-	TRBV5-6	TRBD1	TRBJ2-5	CASSLGIRPGTGGKETQYF	TGTGCCAGCAGCTTGGGAATTCGGCCGGGTACAGGGGGGAAAGAGACCCAGTACTTC
16	-	TRBV19	TRBD1	TRBJ1-2	CASSRTGTGGDYGYTF	TGTGCCAGTAGTCGTACCGGGACAGGGGGGGACTATGGCTACACCTTC
17	-	TRBV25-1	TRBD1	TRBJ1-4	CASSEWDRDHINEKLFF	TGTGCCAGCAGTGAATGGGACAGGGACCACATCAATGAAAAACTGTTTTTT
13	-	TRBV2	-	TRBJ1-2	CASSESRNYGYTF	TGTGCCAGCAGTGAATCCCGAAATTATGGCTACACCTTC
15	-	TRBV7-3	-	TRBJ2-3	CASSFGAGGTDTQYF	TGTGCCAGCAGCTTCGGAGCGGGCGGCACAGATACGCAGTATTTT
15	few	TRBV24-1	TRBD1	TRBJ1-2	CATSDYRGGFYGYTF	TGTGCCACCAGTGATTACAGGGGCGGGTTCTATGGCTACACCTTC